These 4 T cell receptor beta chains originate from one sample sequenced in a study of naive and memory T cell subsets. The beta constant-region primer was an equimolar mix of two oligonucleotides covering TRBC1 and TRBC2. Each CDR3 protein gets one entry after TCRdb re-called the UMI-ligation and nested PCR reads with MiXCR. The sample includes about 35,000 distinct CDR3 sequences, less than 15% seen only once; the top ten take roughly a fifth. The sequenced sample consisted of effector memory CD4+ T cells from blood. Subset defined: effector memory, CD45RA- CD27-. All receptors come from a human donor in good health.

The rearrangement uses TRBV5-8 and TRBJ2-5; TRBD1 is a possible D gene (6 bases). V was trimmed by 6 bases and J by 3 bases, leaving 18 bases between them. The CDR3 runs 15 residues. CDR1 is SGHTS, CDR2 YDEGEE, per germline. Here the CDR3 reads CASTSGQDRKETQYF. The CDR3 DNA reads as TGTGCCAGCACCTCCGGTCAGGACAGAAAAGAGACCCAGTACTTC.

The rearrangement joins TRBV20-1 to TRBJ2-7; tentative D call: TRBD2 (6 bases). The CDR3 length is 13 residues. The germline V gene encodes CDR1 DFQATT and CDR2 SNEGSKA (reference sequence). V was pared by 7 bases and J by 4 bases, with 17 bases between. The chain's CDR3 is CSGEKRRDYEQYF. CDR3 sequence (DNA): TGCAGTGGAGAGAAACGGAGGGATTACGAGCAGTACTTC.

There are many counts of this clonotype. The chain recombines TRBV6-2 or TRBV6-3 with TRBJ1-2; D gene ambiguous. Germline assignment: CDR1 MNHEY and CDR2 SVGEGT. The CDR3 spans 12 residues. Trimming took 0 bases from V and 6 from J, leaving 5 bases between them. This CDR3 reads CASSYSLDGYTF. The CDR3, as DNA: TGTGCCAGCAGTTACTCCCTGGATGGCTACACCTTC.

Concerning this clonotype itself: A much larger clone differs by one base, so this may be a read error. This chain connects TRBV2 to TRBJ2-7, with D perhaps being TRBD1 or TRBD2 (5 bases each). The CDR3 runs to 17 residues. Germline V CDR1 and CDR2: SNHLY, FYNNEI. V lost 2 bases and J lost 1, with 18 bases in between. The CDR3 DNA reads TGTGCCAGCAGTGAATTTCCCCCGCAGTGGGGGTCCTACGAGCAGTACTTC. This gives the protein CASSEFPPQWGSYEQYF.